The 20 T cell receptor beta chains given below trace back to one sample, sequenced in a study of cytomegalovirus exposure and HLA in healthy donors. PCR used 60 Vbeta primers and 13 Jbeta primers. Sequenced by immunoSEQ multiplex PCR; TCRdb stores in-frame clones only, minus some. The sample records under 200,000 clones, roughly four fifths being singletons. Sequencing used PBMCs. The receptors here all came from a woman under 30 in good health and CMV-seronegative.

The chain has TRBV2 and TRBJ2-7, with D unresolved. Trimming shortened V by 6 bases and J by 4 bases, and 7 bases separated the two germline ends. The germline V gene encodes CDR1 SNHLY and CDR2 FYNNEI. The CDR3 is 11 amino acids. The CDR3 sequence: CASSTLYEQYF. The CDR3 DNA sequence: TGTGCCAGCAGCACACTATACGAGCAGTACTTC.

The V and J genes are TRBV18 and TRBJ2-2; 7 bases map to TRBD1. The CDR3 is made up of 17 amino acids. The ends lost 2 bases at V and 3 bases at J; junction bases unmatched: 9. CDR1 is KGHSH and CDR2 is LQKENI in the germline V gene. CDR3 in amino acids: CASSPKFMQGDTGELFF. CDR3 nucleotide sequence: TGTGCCAGCTCACCAAAGTTTATGCAGGGGGACACCGGGGAGCTGTTTTTT.

The chain has TRBV7-2 and TRBJ1-3; D gene unclear. CDR1 SGHTA and CDR2 FQGNSA come from the germline V gene. This CDR3 has 11 residues. V lost 4 bases to trimming and J lost 4 bases, with 2 bases between them. CDR3 sequence (DNA): TGTGCCAGCAGCTCAGGAAACACCATATATTTT. It specifies CASSSGNTIYF.

The chain carries TRBV11-2 and TRBJ2-5; 11 positions match TRBD2. Germline V gene data show CDR1 as SGHAT and CDR2 as FQNNGV. The CDR3 loop spans 17 amino acids. V was pared by 5 bases and J by 3 bases, with 11 bases of the junction left unmatched. CDR3: CASSVGVTSGGKETQYF. The CDR3 DNA sequence: TGTGCCAGCAGCGTAGGGGTTACTAGCGGGGGAAAAGAGACCCAGTACTTC.

The chain carries TRBV29-1 and TRBJ1-4, with D maybe TRBD1 (5 bases). V lost 2 bases to trimming and J lost 4 bases, with 11 bases between them. Germline CDR1 SQVTM, CDR2 ANQGSEA. This CDR3 spans 14 amino acids. CDR3 sequence reads: CSVEFPGNNEKLFF. The CDR3, as DNA: TGCAGCGTTGAATTTCCAGGGAATAATGAAAAACTGTTTTTT.

The V gene is TRBV6-6, the J gene TRBJ1-4; 12 nucleotides match TRBD1. The CDR3 has 15 amino acids. The germline V gene encodes CDR1 MNHNY and CDR2 SVGAGI (reference sequence). The V and J ends lost 5 bases and 8 bases, in that order; junction bases with no gene match: 6. The DNA for the CDR3 is TGTGCCAGCAGTAGGGACAGGGGGCGAAGGGAAAAACTGTTTTTT. Encoded protein: CASSRDRGRREKLFF.

The chain uses TRBV6-5 and TRBJ2-1, with D unclear. The CDR3 is 13 amino acids. The V end lost 2 bases, the J end lost 7 bases, and 9 bases lay between the germline ends. Germline V gives CDR1 MNHEY, CDR2 SVGAGI. CDR3: CASSYTDTNEQFF. DNA of the CDR3: TGTGCCAGCAGTTACACAGACACGAATGAGCAGTTCTTC.

V and J are TRBV19 and TRBJ2-7; D uncertain. The germline CDR1 and CDR2 sequences are LNHDA and SQIVND (reference sequence). The ends were cut back, 4 bases at V and 2 bases at J, with 18 bases in the middle. This CDR3 comprises 16 residues. The CDR3 sequence: CASSKSGGRSTYEQYF. The CDR3 region has the DNA TGTGCCAGTAGTAAGTCTGGCGGCAGATCTACCTACGAGCAGTACTTC.

This sequence joins TRBV9 and TRBJ1-2; 7 bases fit TRBD1. J lost 0 bases, V lost 2 bases, and 13 bases had no gene match. The CDR3 totals 18 residues. Per germline, CDR1 SGDLS and CDR2 YYNGEE. The CDR3 region is CASSVSPGQRLANYGYTF. Written as DNA, the CDR3 is TGTGCCAGCAGCGTCTCCCCGGGACAGCGGTTGGCTAACTATGGCTACACCTTC.

The chain joins TRBV5-1 to TRBJ1-2, with TRBD1 matching 11 bases. This CDR3 is built from 14 residues. The J segment lost 3 bases and the V segment lost 3 bases, leaving 1 base of the junction unmatched. Germline lookup yields CDR1 SGHRS and CDR2 YFSETQ. This CDR3 reads CASSSGQGDYGYTF. As DNA, the CDR3 is TGCGCCAGCAGCTCGGGACAGGGGGACTATGGCTACACCTTC.

This clone has just one count. The chain recombines TRBV6-5 with TRBJ1-5, with 7 bases matching TRBD1. The J segment lost 8 bases and the V segment lost 6 bases, leaving 4 bases of the junction unmatched. This CDR3 spans 12 amino acids. Germline V CDR1 and CDR2: MNHEY, SVGAGI. CDR3 sequence (DNA): TGTGCCAGCAGGACCAGGGGGGAGCCCCAGCATTTT. It yields the protein CASRTRGEPQHF.

The chain links TRBV5-1 to TRBJ1-2; D uncertain. This CDR3 contains 14 residues. Deletions cut 0 bases from V and 1 base from J, with 7 bases between. CDR1 is SGHRS, CDR2 YFSETQ, per germline. CDR3 sequence (DNA): TGCGCCAGCAGCTTGGGTGAACTTAACTATGGCTACACCTTC. This codes for CASSLGELNYGYTF.

CDR3 region: CASSFLAGLNTGELFF. The CDR3 DNA is TGCGCCAGCAGCTTCCTAGCGGGGCTGAACACCGGGGAGCTGTTTTTT. The chain links TRBV5-1 to TRBJ2-2; 9 positions agree with TRBD2. The germline CDR1 and CDR2 sequences are SGHRS and YFSETQ. J was trimmed by 1 base and V by 2 bases; bases with no gene match: 3. CDR3 length: 16 residues.

The V and J genes are TRBV15 and TRBJ1-5; weak D call: TRBD1 (6 bases). The CDR3 spans 14 residues. The ends were cut back, 5 bases at V and 5 bases at J, with 13 bases in the middle. The V gene's germline CDR1 is LNHNV and CDR2 YYDKDF (reference sequence). CDR3 sequence: CATSSQGLDQPQHF. The CDR3 DNA is TGTGCCACCAGCTCACAGGGCTTGGATCAGCCCCAGCATTTT. Looking up the rest from reference TRBV15 and TRBJ1-5 gives the full variable domain: DAMVIQNPRYQVTQFGKPVTLSCSQTLNHNVMYWYQQKSSQAPKLLFHYYDKDFNNEADTPDNFQSRRPNTSFCFLDIRSPGLGDTAMYLCATSSQGLDQPQHFGDGTRLSIL.

This chain joins TRBV28 and TRBJ2-7, with D possibly matching TRBD2 (5 bases). CDR1 is MDHEN, CDR2 SYDVKM, per germline. With 2 bases removed from V and 4 bases from J, the gap between germline ends came to 12 bases. The CDR3 is made up of 14 amino acids. CDR3 in DNA: TGTGCCAGCAGTTTAGTAGGGAGTAGATACGAGCAGTACTTC. Translation: CASSLVGSRYEQYF.

Turning to this clone: The same CDR3 arises from other DNA sequences in this sample as well. The chain employs TRBV7-9 and TRBJ1-1; 9 nucleotides match TRBD1. Germline V lookup: CDR1 SEHNR, CDR2 FQNEAQ (reference sequence). Germline trimming cut 5 bases from V and 5 bases from J; bases unmatched to any gene: 6. The CDR3 sequence is 14 residues long. The CDR3 loop reads CASSQGQGGTEAFF. The CDR3 DNA reads TGTGCCAGCAGCCAGGGACAGGGAGGAACTGAAGCTTTCTTT.

This CDR3 reads CASSLLTYNEQFF. In DNA form, the CDR3 reads TGTGCCAGCAGCCTACTGACCTACAATGAGCAGTTCTTC. The V call is TRBV13, the J call TRBJ2-1; D gene uncertain. The CDR3 loop spans 13 amino acids. V was shortened by 5 bases and J by 2 bases, with 7 bases between the two germline ends. CDR1 is PRHDT, CDR2 FYEKMQ, per germline (reference sequence). Together with reference TRBV13 and TRBJ2-1, the CDR3 gives the full variable domain: AAGVIQSPRHLIKEKRETATLKCYPIPRHDTVYWYQQGPGQDPQFLISFYEKMQSDKGSIPDRFSAQQFSDYHSELNMSSLELGDSALYFCASSLLTYNEQFFGPGTRLTVL.

Turning to this clone: This CDR3 is also generated by other DNA sequences in the sample. The V call is TRBV28, the J call TRBJ1-5; the match to TRBD1 covers 8 bases. Germline V gene lookup returns CDR1 MDHEN and CDR2 SYDVKM. J was trimmed by 2 bases and V by 5 bases; bases with no gene match: 2. The CDR3 spans 14 residues. CDR3 sequence: CASSPGQGNQPQHF. DNA of the CDR3: TGTGCCAGCAGTCCGGGACAGGGCAATCAGCCCCAGCATTTT.

Only one count was recorded for this clone. The chain joins TRBV6-1 to TRBJ2-7; possible D gene TRBD2, 5 bases. In germline, CDR1 is MNHNS, CDR2 SASEGT. This CDR3 comprises 14 residues. V was trimmed by 1 base and J by 1 base, leaving 8 bases between them. The CDR3 is CASSEVGGSYEQYF. For the CDR3, the DNA is TGTGCCAGCAGTGAAGTTGGAGGATCCTACGAGCAGTACTTC.

The chain carries TRBV6-5 and TRBJ1-1; 7 bases are a match to TRBD1. Germline CDR1 MNHEY, CDR2 SVGAGI. There are 13 residues in the CDR3. V dropped 0 bases and J dropped 9; count of bases not matched to a gene: 4. Here the CDR3 reads CASSYSGRGKAFF. The CDR3 DNA follows: TGTGCCAGCAGTTACTCAGGCAGGGGGAAAGCTTTCTTT.